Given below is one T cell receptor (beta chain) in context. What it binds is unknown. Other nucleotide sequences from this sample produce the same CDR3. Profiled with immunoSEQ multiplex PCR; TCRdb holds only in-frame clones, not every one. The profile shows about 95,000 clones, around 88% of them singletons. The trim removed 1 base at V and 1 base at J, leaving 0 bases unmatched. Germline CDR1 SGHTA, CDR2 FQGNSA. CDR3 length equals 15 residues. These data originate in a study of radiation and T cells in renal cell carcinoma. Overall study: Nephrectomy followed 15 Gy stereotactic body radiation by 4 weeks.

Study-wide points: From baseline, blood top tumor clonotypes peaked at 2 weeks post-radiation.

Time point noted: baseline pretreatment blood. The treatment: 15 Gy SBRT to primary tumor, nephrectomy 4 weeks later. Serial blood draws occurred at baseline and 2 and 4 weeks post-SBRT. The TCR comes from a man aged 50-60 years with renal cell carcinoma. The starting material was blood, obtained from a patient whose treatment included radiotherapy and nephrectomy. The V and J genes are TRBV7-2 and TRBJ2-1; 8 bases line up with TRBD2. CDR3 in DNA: TGTGCCAGCAGCTTAGGACTAGCGTCCTACAATGAGCAGTTCTTC. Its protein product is CASSLGLASYNEQFF.